This note documents a single TCR beta chain sequence. Its antigen is as yet unknown. The data are from a study of cytomegalovirus exposure and HLA in healthy donors. Overall study results and limits: Testing in vitro showed three CMV-associated chains specific for CMV antigens. Previous analysis showed most TCR beta V segments were productive about 87% or about 30% of the time.

The CDR3 length is 13 residues. V lost 10 bases, J lost 2 bases, and 15 bases lay in between. CDR1 and CDR2 (germline): SGDLS, YYNGEE. Researchers ran the PCR with 60 Vbeta and 13 Jbeta primers. Some clones are missing from TCRdb's copy, which holds only in-frame ones; the method was immunoSEQ multiplex PCR. The sample shows 150,000 to 200,000 clones, and about 0.79% sits with its ten largest clones. The rearrangement uses TRBV9 and TRBJ1-2, with TRBD1 as a possible D gene (6 bases). The source is a woman under 30 in good health and CMV-seropositive. Sequenced: PBMCs. The CDR3 loop reads CASSGHPNYGYTF. DNA of the CDR3: TGTGCCTCTTCGGGACACCCCAACTATGGCTACACCTTC.